This TCR beta chain was identified in a study of control samples from healthy donors and cancer patients. The CDR3 has 14 residues. From germline, CDR1 is MNHEY and CDR2 SMNVEV (reference sequence). V lost 7 bases to trimming and J lost 7 bases, with 19 bases between them. Generated by immunoSEQ multiplex PCR, the TCRdb table keeps only in-frame clones and is missing some. The repertoire includes about 120,000 clones, 85% to 90% of them detected once, and over 2% sits in the top ten. This clone was seen only once. The receptor was derived from a woman between 65 and 79 years old in good health. This chain connects TRBV27 to TRBJ2-5; tentative D call: TRBD2 (7 bases). The specimen sequenced was blood. CDR3 DNA sequence: TGTGCCAGCACTAAGGGGGGGGCTAAGGGGACCCAGTACTTC. Amino acids: CASTKGGAKGTQYF.